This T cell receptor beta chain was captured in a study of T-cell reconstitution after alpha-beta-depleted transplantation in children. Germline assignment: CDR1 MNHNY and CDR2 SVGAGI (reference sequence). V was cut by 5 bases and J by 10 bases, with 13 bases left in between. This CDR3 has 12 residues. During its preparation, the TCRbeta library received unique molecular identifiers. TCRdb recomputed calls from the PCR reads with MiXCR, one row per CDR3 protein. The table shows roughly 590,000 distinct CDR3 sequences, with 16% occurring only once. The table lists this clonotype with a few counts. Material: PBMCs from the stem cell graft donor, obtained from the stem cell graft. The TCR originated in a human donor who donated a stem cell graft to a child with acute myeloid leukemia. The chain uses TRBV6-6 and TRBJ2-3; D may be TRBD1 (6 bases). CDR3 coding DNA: TGTGCCAGCAGTGCATCAGGGGTAGCGCAGTATTTT. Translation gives CASSASGVAQYF.